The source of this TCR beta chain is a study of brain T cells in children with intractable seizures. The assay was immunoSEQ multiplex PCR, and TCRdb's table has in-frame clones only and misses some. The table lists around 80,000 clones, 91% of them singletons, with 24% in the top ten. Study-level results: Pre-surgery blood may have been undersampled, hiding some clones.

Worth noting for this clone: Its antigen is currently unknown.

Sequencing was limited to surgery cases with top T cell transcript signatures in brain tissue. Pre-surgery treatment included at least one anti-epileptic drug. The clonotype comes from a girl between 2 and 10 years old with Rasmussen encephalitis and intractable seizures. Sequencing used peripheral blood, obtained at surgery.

The CDR3 DNA reads as TGTGCCAGCAGCCTAACATCACAGGGGACCCTCTCTGGGGCCAACGTCCTGACTTTC. This sequence encodes CASSLTSQGTLSGANVLTF. This chain links TRBV4-2 with TRBJ2-6; 7 bases agree with TRBD1. This CDR3 contains 19 residues. Trimming took 4 bases from V and 0 from J; bases not matched to a gene: 12. CDR1 is LGHNA and CDR2 is YNFKEQ in the germline V gene.